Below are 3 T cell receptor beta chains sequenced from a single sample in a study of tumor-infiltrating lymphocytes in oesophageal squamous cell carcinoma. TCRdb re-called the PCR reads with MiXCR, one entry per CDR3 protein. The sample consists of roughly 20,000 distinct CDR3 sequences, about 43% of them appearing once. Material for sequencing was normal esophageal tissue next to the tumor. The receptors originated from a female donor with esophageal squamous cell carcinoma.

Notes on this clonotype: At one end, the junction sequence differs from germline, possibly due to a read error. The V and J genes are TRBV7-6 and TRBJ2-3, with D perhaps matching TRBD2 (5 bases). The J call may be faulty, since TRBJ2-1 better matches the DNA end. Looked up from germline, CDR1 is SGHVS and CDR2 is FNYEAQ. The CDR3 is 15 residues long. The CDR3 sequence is CASSLAYSRGDEQFF. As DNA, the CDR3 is TGTGCTAGCAGCTTAGCGTATTCCCGAGGCGATGAGCAGTTCTTC.

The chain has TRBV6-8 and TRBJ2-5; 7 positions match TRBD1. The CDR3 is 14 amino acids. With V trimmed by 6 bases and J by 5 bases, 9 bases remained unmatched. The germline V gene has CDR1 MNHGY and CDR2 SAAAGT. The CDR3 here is CASSLDRVRETQYF. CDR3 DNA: TGTGCCAGCAGCCTCGACAGGGTACGCGAGACCCAGTACTTC.

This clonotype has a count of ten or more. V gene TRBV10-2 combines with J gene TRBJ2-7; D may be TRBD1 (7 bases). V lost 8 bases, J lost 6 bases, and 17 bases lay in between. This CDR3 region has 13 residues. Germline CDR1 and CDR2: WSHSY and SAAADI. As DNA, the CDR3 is TGCGCCAGCCAGGGGGGACGAAGCGTCGAGCAGTACTTC. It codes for CASQGGRSVEQYF.